The present T cell receptor beta chain was sequenced within a study of T cells in women clearing cervical HPV infection. On the study more broadly: Women with histologically confirmed HPV16-related CIN3 or worse, 2 with invasive cancer, served as cases.

The CDR3 runs 13 residues. Germline CDR1 SGHTA, CDR2 FQGNSA. About this clone itself: The read is 3 residues too short to cover the CDR3 end, so that end is filled in from the germline J gene.

Sequenced by immunoSEQ multiplex PCR; TCRdb stores in-frame clones only, minus some. This sample contains 30,000 to 35,000 clones. The clonotype comes from a woman between 18 and 70 years old with a cervical HPV16 infection that either progressed to CIN3+ or cleared (not recorded which). This chain connects TRBV7-2 to TRBJ1-2; no reliable D call. Sequencing input: blood buffy coat. CDR3 DNA, as far as it was read: TGTGCCAGCAGCAACAACCAGCGGGATACC. It specifies CASSNNQRDT. The full-length CDR3 reads as CASSNNQRDTYTF.